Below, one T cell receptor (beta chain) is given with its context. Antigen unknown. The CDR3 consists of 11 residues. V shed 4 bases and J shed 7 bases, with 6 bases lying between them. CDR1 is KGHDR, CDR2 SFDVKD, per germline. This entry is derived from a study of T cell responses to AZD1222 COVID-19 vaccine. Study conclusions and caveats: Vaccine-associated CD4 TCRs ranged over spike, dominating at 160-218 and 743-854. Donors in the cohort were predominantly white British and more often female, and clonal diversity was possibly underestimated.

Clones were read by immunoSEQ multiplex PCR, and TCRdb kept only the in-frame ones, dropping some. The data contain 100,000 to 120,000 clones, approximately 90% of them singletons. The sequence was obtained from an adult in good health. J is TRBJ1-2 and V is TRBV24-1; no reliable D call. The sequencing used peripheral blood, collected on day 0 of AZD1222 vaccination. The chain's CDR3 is CATSEGIGYTF. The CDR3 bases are TGTGCCACCAGTGAGGGGATTGGCTACACCTTC.